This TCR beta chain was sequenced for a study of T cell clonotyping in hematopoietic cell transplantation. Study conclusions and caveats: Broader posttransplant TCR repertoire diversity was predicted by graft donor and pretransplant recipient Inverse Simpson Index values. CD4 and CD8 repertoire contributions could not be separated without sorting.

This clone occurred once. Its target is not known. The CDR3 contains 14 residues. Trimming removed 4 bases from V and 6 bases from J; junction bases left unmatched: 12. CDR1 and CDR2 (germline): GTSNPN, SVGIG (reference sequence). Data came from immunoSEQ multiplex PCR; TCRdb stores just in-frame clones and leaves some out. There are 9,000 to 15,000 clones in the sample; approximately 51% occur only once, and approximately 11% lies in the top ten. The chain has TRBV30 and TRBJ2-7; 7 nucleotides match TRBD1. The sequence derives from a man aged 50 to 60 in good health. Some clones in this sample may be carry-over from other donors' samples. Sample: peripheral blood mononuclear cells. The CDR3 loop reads CAWKLPGQLTEQYF. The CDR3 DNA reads TGTGCCTGGAAATTACCGGGACAGTTAACCGAGCAGTACTTC.